These 18 T cell receptor beta chains came from one sample sequenced in a study of T cell responses to AZD1222 COVID-19 vaccine. Clones were sequenced by immunoSEQ multiplex PCR, and TCRdb holds only the in-frame ones, with some missing. The table shows 90,000 to 120,000 clones, with 85% to 95% occurring only once. The starting material was peripheral blood, obtained on day 0 of AZD1222 vaccination. Receptors were obtained from an adult in good health.

V is TRBV29-1 and J is TRBJ2-1; D gene unclear. Germline lookup yields CDR1 SQVTM and CDR2 ANQGSEA. The CDR3 contains 10 residues. Between the trimmed V and J ends, which lost 3 bases and 6 bases, there was a span of 3 bases. The CDR3 spells CSVDRNEQFF. Written as DNA, the CDR3 is TGCAGCGTTGACCGCAATGAGCAGTTCTTC.

The chain uses TRBV20-1 and TRBJ2-1; D is undetermined. CDR1 and CDR2 (germline): DFQATT, SNEGSKA (reference sequence). V was clipped by 5 bases and J by 5 bases, with 4 bases between them. This CDR3 is 10 amino acids long. CDR3 loop: CSAEDNEQFF. Here the CDR3 DNA reads TGCAGTGCTGAGGACAATGAGCAGTTCTTC.

This clone was observed a single time. The rearrangement links TRBV28 to TRBJ1-4, with no clear D. With 10 bases removed from V and 5 bases from J, the gap between germline ends came to 11 bases. CDR1 and CDR2 from the germline V gene are MDHEN and SYDVKM. The CDR3 spans 12 residues. DNA for the CDR3: TGTGCCACCGCAACTGGGAATGAAAAACTGTTTTTT. Translated: CATATGNEKLFF.

The gene calls are TRBV18 and TRBJ2-2, with 7 nucleotides matching TRBD1. CDR1 KGHSH and CDR2 LQKENI come from the germline V gene. V was clipped by 3 bases and J by 1 base; unmatched bases: 5. The CDR3 sequence is 16 residues long. The CDR3 spells CASSPPGGVNTGELFF. The CDR3 DNA reads as TGTGCCAGCTCACCCCCAGGGGGTGTGAACACCGGGGAGCTGTTTTTT.

The chain carries TRBV19 and TRBJ2-1; the D call may be TRBD1 or TRBD2 (5 bases each). Germline CDR1 reads LNHDA; CDR2 reads SQIVND (reference sequence). V was shortened by 5 bases and J by 7 bases, with 21 bases between the two germline ends. The CDR3 has 16 residues. The CDR3 loop is CASSSPGRTLLNEQFF. CDR3 in DNA: TGTGCCAGTAGTTCCCCGGGACGGACCCTTCTAAATGAGCAGTTCTTC.

This chain connects TRBV2 to TRBJ2-3; D unclear. V was trimmed by 6 bases and J by 0 bases, leaving 1 base between them. CDR1 is SNHLY and CDR2 is FYNNEI in the germline V gene. The CDR3 totals 11 residues. This CDR3 reads CASSSTDTQYF. In DNA, the CDR3 is TGTGCCAGCAGCAGCACAGATACGCAGTATTTT.

The chain recombines TRBV24-1 with TRBJ2-1; TRBD2 aligns across 10 bases. This CDR3 is 15 amino acids long. Germline V gives CDR1 KGHDR, CDR2 SFDVKD. Trimming at V came to 2 bases and at J to 4 bases, leaving 1 base not matched to a gene. The CDR3 region is CATSDSTSGYNEQFF. The DNA of the CDR3 is TGTGCCACCAGTGATTCGACTAGCGGGTACAATGAGCAGTTCTTC.

The chain carries TRBV6-2 or TRBV6-3 and TRBJ2-6; 9 nucleotides align to TRBD1. The germline V gene encodes CDR1 MNHEY and CDR2 SVGEGT. The CDR3 covers 19 residues. V dropped 2 bases and J dropped 1; count of bases not matched to a gene: 9. This CDR3 is CASSYAGTGIASGANVLTF. Written as DNA, the CDR3 is TGTGCCAGCAGTTACGCTGGGACAGGGATAGCTTCTGGGGCCAACGTCCTGACTTTC.

The genes are TRBV28 and TRBJ2-7; 7 bases line up with TRBD2. The CDR3 is 16 residues long. V gave up 6 bases and J gave up 2 bases; unmatched junction bases: 13. Germline V lookup: CDR1 MDHEN, CDR2 SYDVKM. The CDR3 here is CASSPGGGGGPYEQYF. The CDR3 coding sequence is TGTGCCAGCAGCCCCGGTGGGGGGGGAGGTCCCTACGAGCAGTACTTC. Full variable domain (rest looked up from reference TRBV28 and TRBJ2-7): DVKVTQSSRYLVKRTGEKVFLECVQDMDHENMFWYRQDPGLGLRLIYFSYDVKMKEKGDIPEGYSVSREKKERFSLILESASTNQTSMYLCASSPGGGGGPYEQYFGPGTRLTVT.

This clone was found once. This sequence joins TRBV19 and TRBJ1-2; D uncertain. The CDR3 loop spans 12 amino acids. CDR1 is LNHDA and CDR2 is SQIVND in the germline V gene (reference sequence). With 4 bases removed from V and 4 bases from J, the gap between germline ends came to 7 bases. CDR3 in DNA: TGTGCCAGTAGTAAAAACAGCTATGGCTACACCTTC. Its protein is CASSKNSYGYTF.

This chain connects TRBV10-3 to TRBJ2-1; no clear D gene. The CDR3 sequence is 15 residues long. Trimming took 2 bases from V and 0 from J, leaving 8 bases between them. CDR1 is ENHRY, CDR2 SYGVKD, per germline. Written as DNA, the CDR3 is TGTGCCATCAGTGAGAGAAAGAGCTCCTACAATGAGCAGTTCTTC. Translating gives CAISERKSSYNEQFF.

V gene TRBV5-1 combines with J gene TRBJ2-2, with D tentatively TRBD1 or TRBD2 (5 bases each). Germline assignment: CDR1 SGHRS and CDR2 YFSETQ. The V gene lost 2 bases and the J gene lost 5 bases, with 19 bases spanning the gap. The CDR3 is 17 residues long. This CDR3 reads CASSFFDQGPGTGELFF. Written as DNA, the CDR3 is TGCGCCAGCAGCTTTTTCGATCAGGGCCCGGGGACCGGGGAGCTGTTTTTT.

The CDR3 is CASRGSGRLPDTQYF. CDR3 in DNA: TGTGCCAGCAGGGGAAGCGGGAGGCTCCCAGATACGCAGTATTTT. V and J are TRBV6-5 and TRBJ2-3; 9 bases map to TRBD2. Losses at the gene ends were 6 bases for V and 4 bases for J; bases not matched to a gene: 8. The CDR3 length is 15 residues. The germline V gene has CDR1 MNHEY and CDR2 SVGAGI.

A remark on this clone: The limits of the CDR3 on the DNA are not certain, so only TCRdb's listed CDR3 is given. The chain couples TRBV30 to TRBJ2-5. The CDR3 adds up to 13 amino acids, both ends counted. Germline values: CDR1 GTSNPN, CDR2 SVGIG (reference sequence). The CDR3 sequence is CAWRIVGAGSQNF.

This CDR3 is CASKLYRETYEQYF. CDR3 nucleotide sequence: TGCGCCAGCAAATTATATCGGGAGACGTACGAGCAGTACTTC. The chain combines TRBV10-2 with TRBJ2-7; maybe TRBD2 (6 bases). The CDR3 runs 14 residues. CDR1 and CDR2 from the germline V gene are WSHSY and SAAADI. The V end was cut by 7 bases, the J end by 4 bases, with 17 bases between.

This chain connects TRBV27 to TRBJ2-7; D may be TRBD2 (6 bases). Germline V gives CDR1 MNHEY, CDR2 SMNVEV (reference sequence). The length of the CDR3 is 14 residues. The V end lost 2 bases, the J end lost 3 bases, and 11 bases lay between the germline ends. The chain's CDR3 is CASSLGAGNYEQYF. In DNA, the CDR3 is TGTGCCAGCAGTTTAGGGGCGGGGAACTACGAGCAGTACTTC.

The chain couples TRBV2 to TRBJ2-1, with 10 bases aligning to TRBD2. V lost 2 bases to trimming and J lost 8 bases; unmatched junction nucleotides: 9. The CDR3 totals 16 residues. CDR1 SNHLY and CDR2 FYNNEI come from the germline V gene. CDR3 DNA: TGTGCCAGCAGTGAAAGGACTAGCGGAAAAAGGGATGAGCAGTTCTTC. It specifies CASSERTSGKRDEQFF. The variable domain in full, completed from reference TRBV2 and TRBJ2-1, reads EPEVTQTPSHQVTQMGQEVILRCVPISNHLYFYWYRQILGQKVEFLVSFYNNEISEKSEIFDDQFSVERPDGSNFTLKIRSTKLEDSAMYFCASSERTSGKRDEQFFGPGTRLTVL.

This clone was counted once. The chain uses TRBV19 and TRBJ2-5; tentatively, D is TRBD1 (6 bases). CDR1 is LNHDA, CDR2 SQIVND, per germline (reference sequence). CDR3 size: 13 residues. The V end was cut by 6 bases, the J end by 5 bases, with 13 bases between. The CDR3 bases are TGTGCCAGTAGCGTACAGGGACGGGAGACCCAGTACTTC. Residues: CASSVQGRETQYF. Full variable domain (remainder filled in from reference TRBV19 and TRBJ2-5): DGGITQSPKYLFRKEGQNVTLSCEQNLNHDAMYWYRQDPGQGLRLIYYSQIVNDFQKGDIAEGYSVSREKKESFPLTVTSAQKNPTAFYLCASSVQGRETQYFGPGTRLLVL.